This passage covers 10 T cell receptor beta chains from one sample sequenced in a study of prognosis after radiotherapy for stage I lung cancer. Two-round multiplex PCR on genomic DNA was the method by which TCR beta CDR3 was amplified. The first round of PCR was done with primers that matched each TRBV and TRBJ gene. One entry per CDR3 protein results from TCRdb running MiXCR on the multiplex PCR reads. Among about 15,000 distinct CDR3 sequences listed, over 15% were seen once. Material: PBMCs, obtained before or after stereotactic body radiation therapy (not recorded which). The receptors shown here come from a donor aged 50 or older with non-small cell lung cancer.

This clonotype was counted ten times or more. This sequence joins TRBV2 and TRBJ2-7; no reliable D call. The CDR3 is made up of 20 amino acids. V was pared by 0 bases and J by 4 bases, with 28 bases between. The germline gives CDR1 SNHLY, CDR2 FYNNEI. CDR3 DNA sequence: TGTGCCAGCAGTGAAGCGCGAGTTACACCAACTCGTTTTACCCTTTACGAGCAGTACTTC. It is translated as CASSEARVTPTRFTLYEQYF.

This clonotype has a count of ten or more. The chain is built from TRBV30 and TRBJ1-1; 7 bases line up with TRBD1. The trim removed 2 bases at V and 4 bases at J, leaving 7 bases unmatched. CDR1 and CDR2 (germline): GTSNPN, SVGIG (reference sequence). The length of the CDR3 is 14 residues. The CDR3 is CAWSLGQPFTEAFF. The CDR3 DNA sequence: TGTGCCTGGAGTCTGGGACAGCCTTTCACTGAAGCTTTCTTT.

Ten or more counts support this clonotype. The chain uses TRBV6-1 and TRBJ1-2; D perhaps matches TRBD1 (6 bases). CDR1 MNHNS and CDR2 SASEGT come from the germline V gene. Deletions cut 2 bases from V and 4 bases from J, with 17 bases between. The CDR3 contains 16 residues. CDR3 sequence reads: CASSEPLQGRGYGYTF. The CDR3 region has the DNA TGTGCCAGCAGTGAACCTTTACAGGGTAGGGGCTATGGCTACACCTTC.

There are many counts of this clonotype. The rearrangement joins TRBV12-3 or TRBV12-4 to TRBJ2-5; either TRBD1 or TRBD2 may fit D (5 bases each). The CDR3 consists of 13 residues. Trimming removed 8 bases at V and 5 bases at J, with 15 bases between. The DNA for the CDR3 is TGTGCCAGCGGAATCGGGGCTGGGGAGACCCAGTACTTC. Translated, it gives CASGIGAGETQYF.

The table lists this clonotype with many counts. This chain joins TRBV24-1 and TRBJ2-3; D is undetermined. Germline assignment: CDR1 KGHDR and CDR2 SFDVKD. V lost 3 bases and J lost 2, with 8 bases in between. The CDR3 sequence is 14 residues long. CDR3 sequence: CATSDSQFTDTQYF. The DNA of the CDR3 is TGTGCCACCAGTGATAGCCAGTTCACAGATACGCAGTATTTT.

This clonotype was recorded at least ten times. The rearrangement joins TRBV7-9 to TRBJ2-2; D may match TRBD1 or TRBD2 (6 bases each). This CDR3 spans 16 amino acids. Trimming cost V 9 bases and J 2 bases, with 19 bases left between them. Per germline, CDR1 SEHNR and CDR2 FQNEAQ (reference sequence). CDR3 DNA sequence: TGTGCCAGGCCGGCGGGGCCGGGGGCTAACACCGGGGAGCTGTTTTTT. This codes for CARPAGPGANTGELFF.

J is TRBJ1-5 and V is TRBV27; no firm D call. Germline V gives CDR1 MNHEY, CDR2 SMNVEV (reference sequence). CDR3 length equals 13 residues. V was clipped by 5 bases and J by 8 bases, with 13 bases between them. For the CDR3, the DNA is TGTGCCAGCAGTATCCGCGAGGGCGAGCCCCAGCATTTT. Its protein is CASSIREGEPQHF.

The chain recombines TRBV4-2 with TRBJ2-3; 9 bases align to TRBD2. Germline V gene data show CDR1 as LGHNA and CDR2 as YNFKEQ. Trimming removed 5 bases from V and 4 bases from J; junction bases left unmatched: 25. CDR3 length: 21 amino acids. DNA for the CDR3: TGTGCCAGCAGCACAAGCCTCTTTTCCGGCCCGGCGGGGGGGCAGGCAGATACGCAGTATTTT. Its protein is CASSTSLFSGPAGGQADTQYF.

As regards this clonotype: This likely stems from a read error, as it lies one base from a far larger clone. This rearrangement joins TRBV6-2 or TRBV6-3 to TRBJ2-7, with TRBD2 matching over 7 bases. Trimming took 8 bases from V and 0 from J; bases not matched to a gene: 16. This CDR3 comprises 17 residues. The germline V gene encodes CDR1 MNHEY and CDR2 SVGEGT. Here the CDR3 DNA reads TGTGCCAGCTTAAGGGTGGAAGCGGGGCCCGCCTCCTACGAGCAGTACTTC. It encodes CASLRVEAGPASYEQYF.

This clonotype was counted many times. The chain recombines TRBV12-3 or TRBV12-4 with TRBJ2-5, with 10 bases identical to TRBD2. V shed 7 bases, J shed 1 base, and the junction held 9 bases outside the gene matches. This CDR3 has 16 residues. CDR3 sequence: CASKRTSGGAQETQYF. CDR3 nucleotide sequence: TGTGCCAGCAAGAGGACCAGCGGGGGGGCCCAAGAGACCCAGTACTTC.